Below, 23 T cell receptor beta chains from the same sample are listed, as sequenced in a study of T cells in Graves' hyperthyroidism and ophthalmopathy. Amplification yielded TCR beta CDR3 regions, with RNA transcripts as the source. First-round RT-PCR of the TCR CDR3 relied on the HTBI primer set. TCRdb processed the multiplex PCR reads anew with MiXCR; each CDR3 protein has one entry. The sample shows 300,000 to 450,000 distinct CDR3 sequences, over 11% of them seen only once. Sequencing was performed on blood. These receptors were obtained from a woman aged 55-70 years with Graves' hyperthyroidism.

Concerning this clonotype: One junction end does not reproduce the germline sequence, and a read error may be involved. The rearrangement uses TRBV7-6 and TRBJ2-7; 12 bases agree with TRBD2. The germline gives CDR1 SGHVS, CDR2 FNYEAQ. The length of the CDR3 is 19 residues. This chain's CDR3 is CASSSPPGLAGRSSYEQYF. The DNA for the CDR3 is TGCGCCAGCAGCTCGCCCCCGGGACTAGCGGGTCGAAGCTCCTACGAGCAGTACTTC.

The CDR3 nucleotides are TGTGCCATCAGTTCGACAGGCGTTTATGGCTACACCTTC. Translation gives CAISSTGVYGYTF. V and J are TRBV10-3 and TRBJ1-2, with D perhaps TRBD1 (6 bases). CDR3 size: 13 residues. V lost 5 bases and J lost 5, with 12 bases in between. Germline V gives CDR1 ENHRY, CDR2 SYGVKD.

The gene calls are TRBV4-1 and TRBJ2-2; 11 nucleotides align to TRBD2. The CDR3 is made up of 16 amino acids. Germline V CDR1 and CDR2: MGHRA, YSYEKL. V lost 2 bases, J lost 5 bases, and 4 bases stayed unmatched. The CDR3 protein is CASSQKGLAETGELFF. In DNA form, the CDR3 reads TGCGCCAGCAGCCAAAAGGGACTAGCGGAAACCGGGGAGCTGTTTTTT.

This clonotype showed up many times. CDR3 sequence reads: CASSPQPGGGAETQYF. CDR3 coding DNA: TGTGCCAGCAGCCCCCAACCAGGGGGCGGGGCAGAGACCCAGTACTTC. This chain connects TRBV9 to TRBJ2-5, with 8 bases aligning to TRBD1. The CDR3 is made up of 16 amino acids. Germline V lookup: CDR1 SGDLS, CDR2 YYNGEE. Losses at the gene ends were 4 bases for V and 4 bases for J; bases not matched to a gene: 12.

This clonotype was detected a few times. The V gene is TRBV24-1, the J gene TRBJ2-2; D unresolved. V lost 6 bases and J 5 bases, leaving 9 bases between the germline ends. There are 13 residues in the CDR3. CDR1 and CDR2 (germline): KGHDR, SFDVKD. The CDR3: CATSLDWTGELFF. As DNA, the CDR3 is TGTGCCACCAGTTTAGACTGGACCGGGGAGCTGTTTTTT.

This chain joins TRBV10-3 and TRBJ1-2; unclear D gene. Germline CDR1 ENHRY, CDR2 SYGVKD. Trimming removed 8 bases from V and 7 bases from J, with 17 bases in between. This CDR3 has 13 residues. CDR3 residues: CAIRPREGGGYTF. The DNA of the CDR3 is TGTGCCATCCGACCTCGGGAGGGCGGTGGCTACACCTTC.

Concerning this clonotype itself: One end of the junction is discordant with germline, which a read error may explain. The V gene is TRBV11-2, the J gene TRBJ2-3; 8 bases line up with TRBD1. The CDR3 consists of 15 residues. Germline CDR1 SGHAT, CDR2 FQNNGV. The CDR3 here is CASSTRTGWADTQYF. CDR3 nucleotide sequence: TGTGCCAGCAGCACTCGGACAGGGTGGGCAGATACGCAGTATTTC.

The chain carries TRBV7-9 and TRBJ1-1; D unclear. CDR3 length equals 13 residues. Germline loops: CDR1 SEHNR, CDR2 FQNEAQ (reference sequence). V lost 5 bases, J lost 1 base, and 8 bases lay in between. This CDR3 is CASSPQKNTEAFF. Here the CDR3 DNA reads TGTGCCAGCAGCCCGCAAAAGAACACTGAAGCTTTCTTT.

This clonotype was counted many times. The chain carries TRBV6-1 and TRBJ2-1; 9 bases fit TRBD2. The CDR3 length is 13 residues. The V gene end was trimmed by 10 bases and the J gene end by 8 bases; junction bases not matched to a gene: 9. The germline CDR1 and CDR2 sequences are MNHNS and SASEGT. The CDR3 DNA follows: TGTGCCACCGATAGCGGGAGCTGGGATGAGCAGTTCTTC. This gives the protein CATDSGSWDEQFF.

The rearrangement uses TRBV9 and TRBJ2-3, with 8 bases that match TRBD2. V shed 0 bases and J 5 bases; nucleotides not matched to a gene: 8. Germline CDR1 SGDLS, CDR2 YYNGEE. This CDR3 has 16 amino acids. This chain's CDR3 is CASSVGSGMGGDTQYF. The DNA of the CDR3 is TGTGCCAGCAGCGTAGGTAGCGGGATGGGGGGAGATACGCAGTATTTT.

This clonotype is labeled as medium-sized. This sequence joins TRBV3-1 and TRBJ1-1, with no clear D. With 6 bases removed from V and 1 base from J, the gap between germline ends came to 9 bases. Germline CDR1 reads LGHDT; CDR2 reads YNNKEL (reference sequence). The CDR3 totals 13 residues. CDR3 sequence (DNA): TGTGCCAGCAGGCTTGGCGAGAACACTGAAGCTTTCTTT. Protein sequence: CASRLGENTEAFF.

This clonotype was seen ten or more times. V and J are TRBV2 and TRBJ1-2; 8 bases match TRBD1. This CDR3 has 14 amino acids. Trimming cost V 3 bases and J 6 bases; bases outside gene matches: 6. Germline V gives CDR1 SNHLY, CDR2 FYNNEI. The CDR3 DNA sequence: TGTGCCAGCAGTGACTGGCAGGGGGCGAATGGCTACACCTTC. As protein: CASSDWQGANGYTF. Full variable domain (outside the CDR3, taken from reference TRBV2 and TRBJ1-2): EPEVTQTPSHQVTQMGQEVILRCVPISNHLYFYWYRQILGQKVEFLVSFYNNEISEKSEIFDDQFSVERPDGSNFTLKIRSTKLEDSAMYFCASSDWQGANGYTFGSGTRLTVV.

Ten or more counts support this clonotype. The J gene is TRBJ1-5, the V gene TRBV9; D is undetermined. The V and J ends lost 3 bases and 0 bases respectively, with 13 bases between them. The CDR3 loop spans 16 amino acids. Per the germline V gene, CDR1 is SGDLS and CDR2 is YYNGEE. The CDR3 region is CASSGEEGFSNQPQHF. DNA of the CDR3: TGTGCCAGCAGCGGGGAGGAGGGATTTAGCAATCAGCCCCAGCATTTT.

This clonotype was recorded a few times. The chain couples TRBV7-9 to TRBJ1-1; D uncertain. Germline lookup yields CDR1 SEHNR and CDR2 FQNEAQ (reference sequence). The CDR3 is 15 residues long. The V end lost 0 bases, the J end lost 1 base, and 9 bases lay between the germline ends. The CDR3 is CASSLAVGKNTEAFF. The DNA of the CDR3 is TGTGCCAGCAGCTTAGCGGTCGGGAAGAACACTGAAGCTTTCTTT. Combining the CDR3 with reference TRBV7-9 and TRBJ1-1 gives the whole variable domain DTGVSQNPRHKITKRGQNVTFRCDPISEHNRLYWYRQTLGQGPEFLTYFQNEAQLEKSRLLSDRFSAERPKGSFSTLEIQRTEQGDSAMYLCASSLAVGKNTEAFFGQGTRLTVV.

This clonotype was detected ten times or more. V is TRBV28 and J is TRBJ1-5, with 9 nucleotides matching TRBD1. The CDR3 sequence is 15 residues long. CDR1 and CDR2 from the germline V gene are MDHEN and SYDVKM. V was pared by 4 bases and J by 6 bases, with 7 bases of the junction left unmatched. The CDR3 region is CASSSPGQGFQPQHF. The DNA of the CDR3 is TGTGCCAGCAGTTCCCCAGGACAGGGGTTTCAGCCCCAGCATTTT. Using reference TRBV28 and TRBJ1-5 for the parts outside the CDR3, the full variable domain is DVKVTQSSRYLVKRTGEKVFLECVQDMDHENMFWYRQDPGLGLRLIYFSYDVKMKEKGDIPEGYSVSREKKERFSLILESASTNQTSMYLCASSSPGQGFQPQHFGDGTRLSIL.

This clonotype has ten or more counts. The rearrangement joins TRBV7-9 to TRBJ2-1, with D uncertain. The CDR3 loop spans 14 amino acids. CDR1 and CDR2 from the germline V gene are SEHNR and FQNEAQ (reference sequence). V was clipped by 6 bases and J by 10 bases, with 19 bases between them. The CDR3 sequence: CASSPPRPFFEQFF. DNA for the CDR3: TGTGCCAGCAGTCCCCCCCGGCCATTTTTCGAGCAGTTCTTC.

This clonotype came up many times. CDR3 bases: TGTGCCAGTACGCCTCGAGAGGGTGAGACCCAGTACTTC. Protein product: CASTPREGETQYF. This sequence joins TRBV27 and TRBJ2-5; D is perhaps TRBD2 (5 bases). The CDR3 is 13 residues long. CDR1 is MNHEY, CDR2 SMNVEV, per germline (reference sequence). Deletions cut 9 bases from V and 5 bases from J, with 16 bases between.

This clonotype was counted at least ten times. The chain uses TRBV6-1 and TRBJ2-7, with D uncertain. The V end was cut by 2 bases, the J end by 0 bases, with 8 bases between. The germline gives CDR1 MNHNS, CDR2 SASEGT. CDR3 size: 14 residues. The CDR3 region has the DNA TGTGCCAGCAGTGAAAGGTTCCCCTCCTACGAGCAGTACTTC. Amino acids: CASSERFPSYEQYF.

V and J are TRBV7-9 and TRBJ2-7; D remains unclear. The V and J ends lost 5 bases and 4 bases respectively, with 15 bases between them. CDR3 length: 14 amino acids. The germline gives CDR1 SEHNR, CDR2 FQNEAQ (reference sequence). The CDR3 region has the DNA TGTGCCAGCAGCCCCCCGGGCGGACGGTACGAGCAGTACTTC. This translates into CASSPPGGRYEQYF.

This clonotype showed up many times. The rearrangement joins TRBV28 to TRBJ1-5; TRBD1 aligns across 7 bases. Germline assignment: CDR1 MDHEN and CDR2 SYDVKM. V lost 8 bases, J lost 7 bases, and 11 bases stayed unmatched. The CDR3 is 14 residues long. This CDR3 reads CASQRRQGGQPQHF. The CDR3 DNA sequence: TGTGCCAGCCAGAGGAGACAGGGTGGCCAGCCCCAGCATTTT.

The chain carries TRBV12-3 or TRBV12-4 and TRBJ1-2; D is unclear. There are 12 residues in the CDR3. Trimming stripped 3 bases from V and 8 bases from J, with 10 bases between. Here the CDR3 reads CASSFGVLGYTF. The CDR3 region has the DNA TGTGCCAGCAGTTTTGGCGTGTTGGGCTACACCTTC.

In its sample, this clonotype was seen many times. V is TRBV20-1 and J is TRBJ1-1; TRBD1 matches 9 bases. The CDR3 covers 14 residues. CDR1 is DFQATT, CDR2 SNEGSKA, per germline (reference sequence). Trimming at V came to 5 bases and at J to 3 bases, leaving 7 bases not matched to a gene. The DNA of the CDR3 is TGCAGTGCTGGGACAGGGAATTGGGACACTGAAGCTTTCTTT. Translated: CSAGTGNWDTEAFF.

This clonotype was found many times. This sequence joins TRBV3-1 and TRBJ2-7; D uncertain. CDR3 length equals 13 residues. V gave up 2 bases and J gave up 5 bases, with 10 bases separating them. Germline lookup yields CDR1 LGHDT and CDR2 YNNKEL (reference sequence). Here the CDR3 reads CASSQTSGHEQYF. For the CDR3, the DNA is TGTGCCAGCAGCCAAACCTCCGGACACGAGCAGTACTTC.